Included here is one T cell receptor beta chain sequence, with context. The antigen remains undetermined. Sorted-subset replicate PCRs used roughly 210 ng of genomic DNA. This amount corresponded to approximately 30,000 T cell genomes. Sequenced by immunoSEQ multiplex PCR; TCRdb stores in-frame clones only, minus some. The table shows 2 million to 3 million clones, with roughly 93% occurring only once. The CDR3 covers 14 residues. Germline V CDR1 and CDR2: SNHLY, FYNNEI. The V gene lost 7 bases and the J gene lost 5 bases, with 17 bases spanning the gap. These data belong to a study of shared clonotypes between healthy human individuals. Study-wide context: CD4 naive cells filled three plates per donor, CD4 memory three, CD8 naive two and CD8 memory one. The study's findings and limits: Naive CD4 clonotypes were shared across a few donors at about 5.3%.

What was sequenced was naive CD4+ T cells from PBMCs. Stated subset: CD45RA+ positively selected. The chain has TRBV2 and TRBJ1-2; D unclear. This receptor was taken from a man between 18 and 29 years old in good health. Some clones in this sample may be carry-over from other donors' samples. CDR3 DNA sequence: TGTGCCAGCAAGCTTGTGGTACAGAGTTATGGCTACACCTTC. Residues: CASKLVVQSYGYTF.